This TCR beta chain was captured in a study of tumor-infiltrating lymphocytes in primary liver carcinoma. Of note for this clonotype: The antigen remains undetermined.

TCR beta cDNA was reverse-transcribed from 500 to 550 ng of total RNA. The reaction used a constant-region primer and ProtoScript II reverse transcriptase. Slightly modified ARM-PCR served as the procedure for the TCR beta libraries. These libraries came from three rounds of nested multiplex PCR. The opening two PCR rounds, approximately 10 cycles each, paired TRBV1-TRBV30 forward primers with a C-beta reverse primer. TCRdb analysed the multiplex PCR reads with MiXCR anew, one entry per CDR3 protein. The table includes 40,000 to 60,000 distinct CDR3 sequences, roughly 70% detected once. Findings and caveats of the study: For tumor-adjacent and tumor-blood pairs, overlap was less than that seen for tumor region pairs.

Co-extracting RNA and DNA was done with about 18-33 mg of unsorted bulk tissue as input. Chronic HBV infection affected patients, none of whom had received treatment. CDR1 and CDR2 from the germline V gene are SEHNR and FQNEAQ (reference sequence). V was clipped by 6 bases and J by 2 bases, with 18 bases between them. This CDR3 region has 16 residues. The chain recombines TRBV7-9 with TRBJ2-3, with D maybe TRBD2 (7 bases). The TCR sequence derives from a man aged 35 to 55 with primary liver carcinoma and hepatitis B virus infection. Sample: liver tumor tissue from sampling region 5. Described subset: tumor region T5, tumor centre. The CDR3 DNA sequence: TGTGCCAGCAGTCCGCAGGGGAGGGGTGACACAGATACGCAGTATTTT. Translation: CASSPQGRGDTDTQYF. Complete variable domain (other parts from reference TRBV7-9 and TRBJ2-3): DTGVSQNPRHKITKRGQNVTFRCDPISEHNRLYWYRQTLGQGPEFLTYFQNEAQLEKSRLLSDRFSAERPKGSFSTLEIQRTEQGDSAMYLCASSPQGRGDTDTQYFGPGTRLTVL.